The following is a T cell receptor (beta chain) sequence with its context. What antigen it recognizes has not been identified. No base-level quality is on record; no much larger clone is a single base apart. Libraries were constructed by the immunoSEQ multiplex PCR assay. The study's processing was this. During preprocessing, nonproductive sequences were removed, as were CDR3s that did not start with C, did not end with F or W, or were shorter than 7 amino acids. The MANAFEST web app identified antigen-specific clonotypes based on expansion compared with the reference and other culture wells. To be counted as positive, a clone had to show significant expansion compared with the reference culture, at an FDR below 0.05, in 2 of 3 replicate wells. For a clone to be considered positive, significant expansion relative to all other tandem wells and an odds ratio above 5 were also required. CDR3 homology was measured as pairwise Levenshtein distance, computed with the stringdist R package after trimming three terminal residues from each end. In its TCRdb copy, this immuneACCESS table keeps in-frame sequences only and misses some clones. Where compared with another copy, unresolved V genes explain less than half of these, and the others have no known cause. The V and J calls and clone size come from that table; D and trimming were worked out from the DNA. The sample table records 20,000 to 25,000 clones; about 70% of these occur just once. The ten most abundant clones make up roughly 19% of the sample.

The sample is drawn from a study of CD4 T cells in relation to SARS-CoV-2 and coronaviruses (dated by TCRdb to 2020 to 2023). Regarding the research as a whole: In the ViraFEST assay, PBMCs were cultured with antigen for less than 12 days, after which TCR beta CDR3s were sequenced to identify clonal expansions specific to the antigen. An HIV-1 Nef peptide pool or a culture without peptide was used as the negative reference condition. Patient-derived lymphoblastoid cell lines were used to map the HLA restriction of shared crossreactive spike epitopes. A different, Illumina-based TCR-beta assay was used to sequence expansion assays from other donors in the study. Samples from a few pre-COVID donors and the naive versus memory experiments were sequenced with the Adaptive Biotechnologies TCR-sequencing kit; other data were Illumina-based. Memory CD4+ T cell crossreactivity between SARS-CoV-2 and common cold coronavirus spike proteins was assessed at the TCR clonotype level in the study. What the work shows at the level of the full study, not this receptor alone: Crossreactivity analysis centred on spike protein, so crossreactivity against other viral proteins was not assessed. Crossreactive clones showed significantly weaker SARS-CoV-2-driven expansion than monoreactive clones, consistent with antigenic imprinting. No donor contributed both pre-pandemic and post-infection samples, which limited tracing the source of pre-existing responses. Roughly 64% of donors had memory CD4+ clonotypes that crossrecognized SARS-CoV-2 and at least one common cold coronavirus spike. Small numbers of patients and of tested TCRs were a limitation of the study.

CD4+ T cells from unexposed donors were collected before the COVID-19 pandemic (2011-2018). Following 10 days of culture, the EasySep CD4+ T cell isolation kit was used to isolate CD4+ T cells. As far as cell numbers permitted, CD4+ T cells from unexposed donors were tested for reactivity against SARS-CoV-2 S and N as well as four spike pools from common cold coronaviruses. Each well held some 1.9 million PBMCs cultured in IMDM containing about 5.3% human AB serum and 10 IU/ml IL-2. Half of the culture medium was replaced with fresh IL-2-containing medium on days 3 and 7. In general, every peptide culture condition was set up in three replicate wells. Leukapheresis product for the unexposed donors was bought commercially. Ficoll-Paque PLUS gradient centrifugation was used to isolate PBMCs from leukapheresis product or whole blood. PBMCs were either used fresh in the expansion assay or cryopreserved at -140 degrees C. The QIAamp Micro DNA Kit was used to extract genomic DNA from the CD4+ T cells.

For this chain, trimming is 9 bases at the V end and 4 bases at the J end, and the number of junction bases without a gene match is 6. Sequences MRHNA (CDR1) and SNTAGT (CDR2) are obtained from the germline V gene. CDR3 length: 14 amino acids, cysteine to phenylalanine. Only CDR3 DNA remains: 42 bases, in frame from the first base. Rearrangement joined TRBV6-4 to TRBJ2-3; 11 bases in the junction line up with TRBD2. The sample was CD4+ T cells from PBMCs, cultured in vitro. The sequence came from a human donor in good health. The CDR3 protein sequence reads: CARRSGGDPDTQYF. In nucleotide form, the sequence is TGTGCCAGACGTAGCGGGGGGGACCCAGATACGCAGTATTTT.